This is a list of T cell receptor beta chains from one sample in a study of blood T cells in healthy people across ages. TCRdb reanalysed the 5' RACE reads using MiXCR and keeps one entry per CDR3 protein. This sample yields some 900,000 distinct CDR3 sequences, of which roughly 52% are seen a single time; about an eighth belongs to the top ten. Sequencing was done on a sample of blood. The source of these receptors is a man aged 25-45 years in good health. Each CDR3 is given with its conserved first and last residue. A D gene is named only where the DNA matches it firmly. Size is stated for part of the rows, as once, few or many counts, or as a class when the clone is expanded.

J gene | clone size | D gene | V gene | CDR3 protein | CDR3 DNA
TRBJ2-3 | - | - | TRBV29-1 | CSVDRRGGTDTQYF | TGCAGCGTTGACAGAAGGGGAGGCACAGATACGCAGTATTTT
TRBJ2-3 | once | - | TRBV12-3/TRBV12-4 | CASSSTGFWADTQYF | TGTGCCAGCAGCTCAACGGGGTTTTGGGCAGATACGCAGTATTTT
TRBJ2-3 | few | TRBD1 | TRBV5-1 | CASSLAQTRQGLTDTQYF | TGCGCCAGCAGCTTGGCCCAAACCCGACAGGGGCTCACAGATACGCAGTATTTT
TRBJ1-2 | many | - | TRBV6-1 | CASTHPQGSNYGYTF | TGTGCCAGCACCCATCCACAGGGCTCGAACTATGGCTACACCTTC
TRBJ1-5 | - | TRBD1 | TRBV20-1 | CSARDRAGGLGNQPQHF | TGCAGTGCTAGAGATCGAGCAGGGGGGTTGGGCAATCAGCCCCAGCATTTT
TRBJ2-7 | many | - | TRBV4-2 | CASSLRTVPSYEQYF | TGTGCCAGCAGCCTTCGGACAGTTCCCTCCTACGAGCAGTACTTC
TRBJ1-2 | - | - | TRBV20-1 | CSARDRGRVTYGYTF | TGCAGTGCTAGAGATCGAGGCAGGGTGACCTATGGCTACACCTTC
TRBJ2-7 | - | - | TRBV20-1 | CSADERATNYEQYF | TGCAGTGCCGATGAGCGCGCAACCAACTACGAGCAGTACTTC
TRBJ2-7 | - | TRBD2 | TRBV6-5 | CASSYSISGGMDEQYF | TGTGCCAGCAGTTACTCGATTAGCGGGGGGATGGACGAGCAGTACTTC
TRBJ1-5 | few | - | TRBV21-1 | CASSKEVRRGNQPQHF | TGTGCCAGCAGCAAAGAAGTTAGACGGGGCAATCAGCCCCAGCATTTT
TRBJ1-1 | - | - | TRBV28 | CASSLMVEEAFF | TGTGCCAGCAGTTTAATGGTGGAGGAAGCTTTCTTT
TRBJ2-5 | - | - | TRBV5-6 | CASSFGAGFGETQYF | TGTGCCAGCAGCTTTGGGGCGGGGTTCGGCGAGACCCAGTACTTC
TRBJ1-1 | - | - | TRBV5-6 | CASSPWEDTLNTEAFF | TGTGCCAGCAGCCCATGGGAGGATACATTGAACACTGAAGCTTTCTTT
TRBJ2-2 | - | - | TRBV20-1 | CSAKVRNTGELFF | TGCAGTGCTAAGGTCCGGAACACCGGGGAGCTGTTTTTT
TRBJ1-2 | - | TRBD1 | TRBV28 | CASSSYRGLTLGYTF | TGTGCCAGTAGTTCTTACAGGGGGCTCACTCTTGGCTACACCTTC
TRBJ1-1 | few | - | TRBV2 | CASSERGNTEAFF | TGTGCCAGCAGTGAACGGGGGAACACTGAAGCTTTCTTT
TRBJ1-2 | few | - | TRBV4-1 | CASSQDSSNHGYTF | TGCGCCAGCAGCCAAGATTCCAGTAACCATGGCTACACCTTC
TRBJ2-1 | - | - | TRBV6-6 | CASSYSSGVVNEQFF | TGTGCCAGCAGTTACTCGTCAGGGGTGGTCAATGAGCAGTTCTTC
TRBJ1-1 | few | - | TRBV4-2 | CASRHIDLIGPEAFF | TGTGCCAGCAGACACATCGACCTGATAGGGCCTGAAGCTTTCTTT
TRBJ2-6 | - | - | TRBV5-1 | CASKEPSGANVLTF | TGCGCCAGTAAGGAGCCCTCTGGGGCCAACGTCCTGACTTTC
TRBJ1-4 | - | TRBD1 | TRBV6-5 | CASSQIGTGAYEKLFF | TGTGCCAGCAGTCAAATCGGGACAGGGGCGTATGAAAAACTGTTTTTT
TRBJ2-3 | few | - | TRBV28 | CASSLVLPGQVSTDTQYF | TGTGCCAGCAGTTTAGTTCTTCCGGGACAAGTTAGCACAGATACGCAGTATTTT
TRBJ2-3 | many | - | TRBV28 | CASSLRGRGTDTQYF | TGTGCCAGCAGTTTAAGGGGCAGGGGCACAGATACGCAGTATTTT
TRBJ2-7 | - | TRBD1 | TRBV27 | CASSMDRGPSYEQYF | TGTGCCAGCAGCATGGACAGGGGGCCTAGCTACGAGCAGTACTTC
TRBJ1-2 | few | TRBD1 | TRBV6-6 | CASSYQGQTNYGYTF | TGTGCCAGCAGTTACCAGGGACAGACCAACTATGGCTACACCTTC
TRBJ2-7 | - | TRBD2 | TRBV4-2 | CASSQIAGSSYNEQYF | TGTGCCAGCAGCCAAATAGCGGGGAGCTCCTACAATGAGCAGTACTTC
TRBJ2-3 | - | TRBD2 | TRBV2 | CASRLAGDPDTQYF | TGTGCCAGCAGACTAGCGGGGGATCCAGATACGCAGTATTTT
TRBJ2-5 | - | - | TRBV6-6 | CASSYMNEQYF | TGTGCCAGCAGTTACATGAATGAGCAGTACTTC
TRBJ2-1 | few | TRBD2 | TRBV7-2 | CASSPNDLAGEQFF | TGTGCCAGCAGCCCAAACGACTTAGCGGGGGAGCAGTTCTTC
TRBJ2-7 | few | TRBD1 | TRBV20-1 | CSAPRGSSYEQYF | TGCAGTGCTCCCAGGGGGAGCTCCTACGAGCAGTACTTC
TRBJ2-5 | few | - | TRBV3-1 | CASSHPDYKETQYF | TGTGCCAGCAGCCATCCGGACTATAAAGAGACCCAGTACTTC
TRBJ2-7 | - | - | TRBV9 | CASSPSGSSDYEQYF | TGTGCCAGCAGCCCCTCAGGGAGTAGTGATTACGAGCAGTACTTC
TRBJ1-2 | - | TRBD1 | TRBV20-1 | CSAGGQGGYGYTF | TGCAGTGCTGGGGGACAGGGGGGCTATGGCTACACCTTC
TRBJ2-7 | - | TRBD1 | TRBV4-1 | CASSHDRAEQYF | TGCGCCAGCAGCCATGACAGGGCCGAGCAGTACTTC
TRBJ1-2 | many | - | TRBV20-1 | CSARIPDNYGYTF | TGCAGTGCTAGGATTCCGGATAACTATGGCTACACCTTC